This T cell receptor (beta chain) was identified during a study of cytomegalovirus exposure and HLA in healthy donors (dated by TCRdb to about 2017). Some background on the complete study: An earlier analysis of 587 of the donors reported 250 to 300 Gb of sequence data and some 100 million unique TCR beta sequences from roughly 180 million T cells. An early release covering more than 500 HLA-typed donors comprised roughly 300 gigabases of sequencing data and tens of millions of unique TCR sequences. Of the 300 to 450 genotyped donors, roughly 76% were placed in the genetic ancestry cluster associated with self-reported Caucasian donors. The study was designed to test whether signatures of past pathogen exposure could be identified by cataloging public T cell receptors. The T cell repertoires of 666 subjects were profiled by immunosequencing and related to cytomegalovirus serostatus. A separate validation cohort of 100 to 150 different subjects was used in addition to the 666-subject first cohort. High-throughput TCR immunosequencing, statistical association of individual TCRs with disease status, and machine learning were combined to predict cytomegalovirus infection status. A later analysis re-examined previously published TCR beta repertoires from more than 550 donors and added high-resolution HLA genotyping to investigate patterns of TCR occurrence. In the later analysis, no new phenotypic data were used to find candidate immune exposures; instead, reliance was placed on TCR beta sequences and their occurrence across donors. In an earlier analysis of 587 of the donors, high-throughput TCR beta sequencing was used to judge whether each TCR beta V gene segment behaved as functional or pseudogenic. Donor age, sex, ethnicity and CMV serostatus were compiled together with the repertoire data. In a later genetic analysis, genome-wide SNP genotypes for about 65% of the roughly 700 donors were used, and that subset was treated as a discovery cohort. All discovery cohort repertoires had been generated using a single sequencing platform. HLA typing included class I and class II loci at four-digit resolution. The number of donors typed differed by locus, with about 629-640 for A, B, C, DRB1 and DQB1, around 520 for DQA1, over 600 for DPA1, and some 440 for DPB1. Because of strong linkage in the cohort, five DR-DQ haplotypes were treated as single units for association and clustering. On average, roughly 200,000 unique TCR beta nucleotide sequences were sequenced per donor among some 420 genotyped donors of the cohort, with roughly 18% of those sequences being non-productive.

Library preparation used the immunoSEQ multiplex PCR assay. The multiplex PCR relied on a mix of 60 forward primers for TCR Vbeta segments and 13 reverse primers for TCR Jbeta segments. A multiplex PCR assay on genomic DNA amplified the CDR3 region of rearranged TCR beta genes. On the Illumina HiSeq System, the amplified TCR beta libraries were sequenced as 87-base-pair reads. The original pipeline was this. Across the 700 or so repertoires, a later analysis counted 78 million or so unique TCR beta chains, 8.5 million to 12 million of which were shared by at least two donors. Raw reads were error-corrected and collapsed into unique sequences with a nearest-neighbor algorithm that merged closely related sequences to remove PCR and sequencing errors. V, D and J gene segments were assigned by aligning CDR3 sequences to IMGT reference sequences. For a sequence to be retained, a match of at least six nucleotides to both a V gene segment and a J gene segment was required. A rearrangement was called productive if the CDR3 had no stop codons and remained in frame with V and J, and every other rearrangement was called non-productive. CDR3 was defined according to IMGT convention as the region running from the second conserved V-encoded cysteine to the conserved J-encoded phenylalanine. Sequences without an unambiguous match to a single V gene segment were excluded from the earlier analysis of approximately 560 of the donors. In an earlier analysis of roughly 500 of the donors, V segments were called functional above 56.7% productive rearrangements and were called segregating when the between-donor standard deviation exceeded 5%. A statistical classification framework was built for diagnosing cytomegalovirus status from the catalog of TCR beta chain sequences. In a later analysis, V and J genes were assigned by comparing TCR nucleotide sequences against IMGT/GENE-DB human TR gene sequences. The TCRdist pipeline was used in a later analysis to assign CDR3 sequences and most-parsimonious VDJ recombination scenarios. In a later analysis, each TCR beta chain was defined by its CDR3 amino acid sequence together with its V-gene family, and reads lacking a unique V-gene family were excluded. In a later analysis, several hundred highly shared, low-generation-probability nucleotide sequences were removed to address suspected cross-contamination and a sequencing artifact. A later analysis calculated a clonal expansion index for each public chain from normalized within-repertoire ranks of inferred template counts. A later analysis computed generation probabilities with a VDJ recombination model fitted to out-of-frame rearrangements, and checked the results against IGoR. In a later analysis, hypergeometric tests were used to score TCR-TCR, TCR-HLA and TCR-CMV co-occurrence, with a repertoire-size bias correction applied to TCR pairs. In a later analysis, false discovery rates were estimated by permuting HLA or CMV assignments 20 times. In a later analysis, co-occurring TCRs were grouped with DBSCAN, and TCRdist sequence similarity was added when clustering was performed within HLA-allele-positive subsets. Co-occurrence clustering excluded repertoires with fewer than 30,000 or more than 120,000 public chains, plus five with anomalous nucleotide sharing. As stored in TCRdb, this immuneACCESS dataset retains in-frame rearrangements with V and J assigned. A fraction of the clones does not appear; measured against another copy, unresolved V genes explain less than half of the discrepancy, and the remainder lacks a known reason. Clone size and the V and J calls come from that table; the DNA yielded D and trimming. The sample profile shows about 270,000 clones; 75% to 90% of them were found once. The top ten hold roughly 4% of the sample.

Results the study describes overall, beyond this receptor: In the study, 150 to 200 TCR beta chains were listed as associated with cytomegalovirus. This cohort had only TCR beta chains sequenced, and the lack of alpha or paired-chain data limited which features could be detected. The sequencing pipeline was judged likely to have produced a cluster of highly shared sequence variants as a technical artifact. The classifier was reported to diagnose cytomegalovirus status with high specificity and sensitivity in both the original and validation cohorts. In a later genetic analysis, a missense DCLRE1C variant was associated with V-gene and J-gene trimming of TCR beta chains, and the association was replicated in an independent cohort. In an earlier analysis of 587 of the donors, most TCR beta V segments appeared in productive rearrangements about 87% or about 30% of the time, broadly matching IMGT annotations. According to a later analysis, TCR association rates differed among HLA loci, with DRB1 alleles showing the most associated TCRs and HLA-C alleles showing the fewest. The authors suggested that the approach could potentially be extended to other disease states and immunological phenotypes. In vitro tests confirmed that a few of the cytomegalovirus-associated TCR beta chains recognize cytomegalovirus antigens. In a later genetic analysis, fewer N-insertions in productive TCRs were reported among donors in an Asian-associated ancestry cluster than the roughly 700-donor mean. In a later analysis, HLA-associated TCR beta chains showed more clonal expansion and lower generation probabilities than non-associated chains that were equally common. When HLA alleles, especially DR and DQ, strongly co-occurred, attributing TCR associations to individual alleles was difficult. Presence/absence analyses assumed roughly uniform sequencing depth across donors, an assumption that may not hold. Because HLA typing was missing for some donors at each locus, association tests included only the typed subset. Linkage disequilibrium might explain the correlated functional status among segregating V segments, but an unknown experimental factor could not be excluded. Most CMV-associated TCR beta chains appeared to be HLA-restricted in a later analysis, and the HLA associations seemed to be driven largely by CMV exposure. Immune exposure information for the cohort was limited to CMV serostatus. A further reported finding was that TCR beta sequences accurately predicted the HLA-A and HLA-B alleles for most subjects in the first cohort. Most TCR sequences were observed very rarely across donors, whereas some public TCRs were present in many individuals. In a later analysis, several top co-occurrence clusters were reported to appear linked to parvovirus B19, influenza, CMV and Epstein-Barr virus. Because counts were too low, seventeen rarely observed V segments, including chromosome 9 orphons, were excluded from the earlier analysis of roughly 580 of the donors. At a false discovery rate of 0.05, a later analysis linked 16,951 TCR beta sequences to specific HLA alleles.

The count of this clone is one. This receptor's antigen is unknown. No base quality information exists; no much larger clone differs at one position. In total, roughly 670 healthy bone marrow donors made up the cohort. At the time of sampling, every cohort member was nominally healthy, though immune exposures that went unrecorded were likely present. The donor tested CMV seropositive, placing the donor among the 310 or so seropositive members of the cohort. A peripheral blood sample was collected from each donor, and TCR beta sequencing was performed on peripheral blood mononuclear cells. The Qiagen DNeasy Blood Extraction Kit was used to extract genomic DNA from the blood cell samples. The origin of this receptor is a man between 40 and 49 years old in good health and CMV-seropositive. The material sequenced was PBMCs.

The DNA is TGTGCCAGCAGCACCGGACAGAACACTGAAGCTTTCTTT. It translates to CASSTGQNTEAFF. The chain couples TRBV7-2 to TRBJ1-1; matching of 5 bases hints at TRBD1 as the D gene. Via the germline V gene, CDR1 is SGHTA and CDR2 FQGNSA. A distance of 8 bases separates the germline ends of V and J, which lose 5 bases and 1 base respectively. CDR3 length: 13 amino acids, cysteine to phenylalanine. The entry retains the CDR3 DNA only, 39 bases that are in frame from base 1.